This is a list of T cell receptor beta chains from one sample in a study of shared clonotypes between healthy human individuals. Sequencing used immunoSEQ multiplex PCR; TCRdb keeps in-frame clones, though not all of them. Here the sample spans about 1 million clones, about 80% being singletons. What was sequenced was memory CD4+ T cells sorted from blood. The receptors stem from a man aged 18 to 29 in good health. CDR3s include the opening cysteine and the closing phenylalanine or tryptophan. D genes are given only for firm matches. The listing skips clone size in some rows; elsewhere it reads once, few, many or a size class.

v_call,d_call,j_call,clone_size,cdr3_aa,cdr3_nt
TRBV12-2,NA,TRBJ1-5,NA,CASRLAFGTGRQPQHF,TGTGCAAGTCGCTTAGCTTTTGGGACAGGAAGGCAGCCCCAGCATTTT
TRBV7-8,NA,TRBJ1-6,once,CASSLGQGPGFTLHF,TGTGCCAGCAGCTTAGGGCAGGGCCCTGGATTCACCCTCCACTTT
TRBV7-6,NA,TRBJ2-7,NA,CASSSQGGALYEQYF,TGTGCCAGCAGCTCCCAAGGCGGGGCCCTTTACGAGCAGTACTTC
TRBV19,TRBD1,TRBJ1-5,NA,CASSTDRGSQPQHF,TGTGCCAGTAGTACGGACAGGGGTAGTCAGCCCCAGCATTTT
TRBV14,NA,TRBJ2-2,NA,CASSQARNTGELFF,TGTGCCAGCAGCCAAGCCAGAAACACCGGGGAGCTGTTTTTT
TRBV18,NA,TRBJ1-6,many,CASSTGTANNSPLHF,TGTGCCAGCTCAACCGGGACGGCCAATAATTCACCCCTCCACTTT
TRBV30,NA,TRBJ1-5,NA,CASLGVSNQPQHF,TGTGCCTCGCTCGGGGTTAGCAATCAGCCCCAGCATTTT
TRBV6-4,NA,TRBJ2-1,once,CASSSGGAGYNEQFF,TGTGCCAGCAGTTCGGGCGGGGCAGGCTACAATGAGCAGTTCTTC
TRBV5-1,NA,TRBJ2-5,NA,CASSPRGSFHQETQYF,TGCGCCAGCAGCCCCCGGGGGTCCTTTCACCAAGAGACCCAGTACTTC
TRBV5-8,NA,TRBJ1-6,NA,CASSFRTANSPLHF,TGTGCCAGCAGCTTCAGGACGGCGAATTCACCCCTCCACTTT
TRBV1,NA,TRBJ2-3,NA,CTSSQGLGLAGGLCTDTQYF,TGCACCAGCAGCCAAGGGCTAGGACTAGCGGGGGGCCTCTGCACAGATACGCAGTATTTT
TRBV2,NA,TRBJ2-3,NA,CASRATRTTDTQYF,TGTGCCAGCAGAGCAACTAGAACCACAGATACGCAGTATTTT
TRBV7-9,NA,TRBJ2-3,NA,CASSPRSGGTTDTQYF,TGTGCCAGCAGCCCACGTAGCGGAGGTACCACAGATACGCAGTATTTT
TRBV18,NA,TRBJ1-6,NA,CASSPGGENSPLHF,TGTGCCAGCTCACCAGGAGGGGAAAATTCACCCCTCCACTTT
TRBV6-5,NA,TRBJ1-5,few,CASRPDRSNQPQHF,TGTGCCAGCAGACCTGACAGAAGCAATCAGCCCCAGCATTTT